The source of this TCR beta chain is a study of blood T cell repertoires in COVID-19. TCRdb keeps only in-frame clones here, not all; method: immunoSEQ multiplex PCR. Of a few hundred thousand clones listed, 86% are singletons. This CDR3 comprises 12 residues. In germline, CDR1 is PRHDT, CDR2 FYEKMQ (reference sequence). V was shortened by 8 bases and J by 2 bases, with 9 bases between the two germline ends. The chain joins TRBV13 to TRBJ1-1; D is uncertain. The receptor was isolated from a man between 45 and 60 years old with acute or convalescent COVID-19. Sequencing was performed on peripheral blood. The CDR3 sequence is CASSPGNTEAFF. CDR3 coding DNA: TGTGCCAGCTCTCCAGGAAACACTGAAGCTTTCTTT.